Shown below are 29 T cell receptor beta chains from a single sample sequenced in a study of response to subunit inactivated influenza vaccine. MiXCR, run by TCRdb on the RT-PCR reads, gives a single entry per CDR3 protein. The repertoire holds about 480,000 distinct CDR3 sequences, with approximately 13% as singletons. The sample was PBMCs from blood, taken 45 days after vaccination. Receptors originate from a middle-aged man who received an inactivated influenza vaccine.

This clonotype was seen more than once but under ten times. This chain links TRBV28 with TRBJ2-7; 8 nucleotides line up with TRBD1. Germline trimming cut 4 bases from V and 3 bases from J; bases unmatched to any gene: 5. The germline V gene encodes CDR1 MDHEN and CDR2 SYDVKM. The CDR3 consists of 14 residues. This CDR3 reads CASSWTGRVYEQYF. The DNA of the CDR3 is TGTGCCAGCAGTTGGACAGGGCGGGTCTACGAGCAGTACTTC.

The chain combines TRBV4-1 with TRBJ2-1; 11 positions match TRBD2. From germline, CDR1 is MGHRA and CDR2 YSYEKL. Trimming took 0 bases from V and 7 from J; bases not matched to a gene: 8. This CDR3 region has 17 residues. CDR3 loop: CASSQDRLAGGRNEQFF. CDR3 bases: TGCGCCAGCAGCCAAGATCGGCTAGCGGGGGGCCGGAATGAGCAGTTCTTC.

This clonotype has just a few counts. The chain recombines TRBV7-9 with TRBJ2-3; D uncertain. The CDR3 loop spans 15 amino acids. The V gene's germline CDR1 is SEHNR and CDR2 FQNEAQ (reference sequence). The V end was cut by 1 base, the J end by 2 bases, with 10 bases between. CDR3 in DNA: TGTGCCAGCAGCTTAGGATTCCAATTCACAGATACGCAGTATTTT. It translates to CASSLGFQFTDTQYF.

The rearrangement links TRBV20-1 to TRBJ2-1; TRBD2 agrees at 9 bases. The CDR3 consists of 15 residues. Germline trimming cut 0 bases from V and 4 bases from J; bases unmatched to any gene: 4. Germline CDR1 DFQATT, CDR2 SNEGSKA (reference sequence). The CDR3 spells CSARDIAGVYNEQFF. The CDR3 DNA follows: TGCAGTGCTAGAGATATAGCGGGAGTATACAATGAGCAGTTCTTC.

This clonotype turned up a few times. This sequence joins TRBV4-2 and TRBJ2-1; D not resolved. Looked up from germline, CDR1 is LGHNA and CDR2 is YNFKEQ. V was pared by 3 bases and J by 4 bases, with 13 bases between. The CDR3 is 15 amino acids. CDR3 in DNA: TGTGCCAGCAGCCAGGAAAAGGTTTCATACAATGAGCAGTTCTTC. Its translation is CASSQEKVSYNEQFF.

This clonotype was picked up a small number of times. This sequence joins TRBV7-3 and TRBJ2-1, with TRBD2 identical over 12 bases. V lost 8 bases and J lost 10; bases outside the gene matches: 9. The CDR3 runs to 14 residues. The germline V gene encodes CDR1 SGHTA and CDR2 FQGTGA. The CDR3 is CASGRTSGTQEQFF. The CDR3 nucleotides read TGTGCCAGCGGCCGGACTAGCGGGACCCAAGAGCAGTTCTTC.

The CDR3 loop is CASSLAGDRGRVQYF. DNA of the CDR3: TGCGCCAGCAGCTTGGCCGGGGACAGGGGGCGGGTGCAGTACTTC. The rearrangement links TRBV5-1 to TRBJ2-7; 12 nucleotides line up with TRBD1. The trim removed 0 bases at V and 9 bases at J, leaving 7 bases unmatched. This CDR3 contains 15 residues. CDR1 SGHRS and CDR2 YFSETQ come from the germline V gene. Supplemented by reference TRBV5-1 and TRBJ2-7, the full variable domain reads KAGVTQTPRYLIKTRGQQVTLSCSPISGHRSVSWYQQTPGQGLQFLFEYFSETQRNKGNFPGRFSGRQFSNSRSEMNVSTLELGDSALYLCASSLAGDRGRVQYFGPGTRLTVT.

With regard to this clonotype: One end of the junction varies from germline; a read error may be responsible. The chain uses TRBV5-1 and TRBJ2-5; TRBD1 agrees at 7 bases. CDR1 SGHRS and CDR2 YFSETQ come from the germline V gene. This CDR3 has 15 amino acids. The CDR3 loop is CANSAETGLLETQYF. The CDR3 nucleotides read TGCGCCAACAGCGCGGAGACAGGGCTGTTGGAGACCCAGTACTTC.

This clonotype was seen ten or more times. This rearrangement joins TRBV5-1 to TRBJ2-2; D not resolved. Deletions cut 6 bases from V and 7 bases from J, with 7 bases between. Germline V gene sequence: CDR1 SGHRS, CDR2 YFSETQ. The CDR3 contains 11 residues. The CDR3 is CASMLFGELFF. The CDR3 DNA is TGCGCCAGCATGCTGTTCGGGGAGCTGTTTTTT.

The chain uses TRBV12-3 or TRBV12-4 and TRBJ1-5, with 9 bases fitting TRBD1. V lost 6 bases and J lost 3; bases outside the gene matches: 6. CDR3 length: 15 residues. The CDR3 here is CASRGTGTFNQPQHF. In DNA form, the CDR3 reads TGTGCCAGCAGGGGGACAGGGACCTTCAATCAGCCCCAGCATTTT.

This clonotype was counted between two and nine times. This rearrangement joins TRBV20-1 to TRBJ2-4; D is unclear. Deletions cut 6 bases from V and 3 bases from J, with 15 bases between. CDR1 and CDR2 (germline): DFQATT, SNEGSKA (reference sequence). This CDR3 is built from 14 residues. CDR3 region: CSARHSLSKNIQYF. As DNA, the CDR3 is TGCAGTGCAAGACATTCCCTTAGCAAAAACATTCAGTACTTC.

This sequence joins TRBV7-2 and TRBJ2-2; D is ambiguous. Germline V gene lookup returns CDR1 SGHTA and CDR2 FQGNSA. Trimming cost V 2 bases and J 4 bases, with 8 bases left between them. The CDR3 spans 14 residues. The CDR3 DNA reads as TGTGCCAGCAGCTTATCGAGTGGCACCGGGGAGCTGTTTTTT. Encoded protein: CASSLSSGTGELFF.

The sample holds a few counts of this clonotype. The chain couples TRBV6-1 to TRBJ2-7; 7 nucleotides align to TRBD2. The CDR3 totals 16 residues. The junction had 17 bases not matched to a gene; V was cut back by 5 bases and J by 7 bases. In germline, CDR1 is MNHNS, CDR2 SASEGT. The CDR3 spells CASSSGLGRAMREQYF. Written as DNA, the CDR3 is TGTGCCAGCAGTAGCGGACTAGGGCGGGCTATGAGGGAGCAGTACTTC.

This clonotype was detected only a few times. V is TRBV10-3 and J is TRBJ1-4, with 9 bases aligning to TRBD1. This CDR3 has 14 amino acids. CDR1 is ENHRY and CDR2 is SYGVKD in the germline V gene. Trimming took 10 bases from V and 3 from J; bases not matched to a gene: 6. CDR3 in DNA: TGTGCCACCTGGGACAGGGACTCTAATGAAAAACTGTTTTTT. Amino acids: CATWDRDSNEKLFF.

This clonotype was detected ten times or more. The genes are TRBV7-8 and TRBJ2-3; D remains ambiguous. Germline-derived CDR1 and CDR2 are SGHVS and FQNEAQ. The CDR3 sequence is 16 residues long. Trimming pared 3 bases from V and 0 bases from J, leaving 13 bases between. CDR3 nucleotides: TGTGCCAGCAGCTTCGGTGGTTTTCATAGCACAGATACGCAGTATTTT. Protein sequence: CASSFGGFHSTDTQYF.

This chain links TRBV11-2 with TRBJ2-3; D remains ambiguous. The V end lost 0 bases, the J end lost 0 bases, and 16 bases lay between the germline ends. This CDR3 comprises 18 residues. The germline gives CDR1 SGHAT, CDR2 FQNNGV. Here the CDR3 reads CASSLDPVWKTSTDTQYF. The DNA for the CDR3 is TGTGCCAGCAGCTTAGATCCTGTGTGGAAAACTAGCACAGATACGCAGTATTTT.

The rearrangement joins TRBV12-3 or TRBV12-4 to TRBJ2-7; D ambiguous. This CDR3 is 13 amino acids long. Trimming stripped 6 bases from V and 4 bases from J, with 13 bases between. CDR3 sequence reads: CASRRTVGYEQYF. As DNA, the CDR3 is TGTGCCAGCAGGAGGACCGTGGGGTACGAGCAGTACTTC.

This clonotype was seen repeatedly, ten times or more. The CDR3 DNA reads as TGTGCCAGCAGCCTCCTGACCACAGATACGCAGTATTTT. It yields the protein CASSLLTTDTQYF. This sequence joins TRBV12-3 or TRBV12-4 and TRBJ2-3; no definite D call. The CDR3 covers 13 residues. Trimming took off 6 bases at V and 2 bases at J, with 9 bases between the two ends.

The chain is built from TRBV20-1 and TRBJ1-1; 7 positions agree with TRBD1. This CDR3 contains 14 residues. The germline V gene encodes CDR1 DFQATT and CDR2 SNEGSKA (reference sequence). The junction had 4 bases not matched to a gene; V was cut back by 0 bases and J by 3 bases. The CDR3, as DNA: TGCAGTGCTAGAGAACAGGGGACCCACACTGAAGCTTTCTTT. Translation gives CSAREQGTHTEAFF.

This rearrangement joins TRBV12-3 or TRBV12-4 to TRBJ1-2; a possible D gene is TRBD1 (5 bases). V lost 2 bases and J lost 0, with 7 bases in between. The CDR3 is 14 amino acids. The CDR3 is CASSLIGANYGYTF. The CDR3 DNA follows: TGTGCCAGCAGTTTAATAGGGGCTAACTATGGCTACACCTTC.

This clonotype came up a few times. V gene TRBV6-2 or TRBV6-3 combines with J gene TRBJ2-7; a weak D match, TRBD1 (7 bases). Germline V gives CDR1 MNHEY, CDR2 SVGEGT. Trimming stripped 5 bases from V and 3 bases from J, with 14 bases between. The CDR3 is 14 amino acids. The CDR3 nucleotides read TGTGCCAGCAGTGCAGGGGGAGGTATCTACGAGCAGTACTTC. It encodes CASSAGGGIYEQYF.

The table lists this clonotype with many counts. The chain links TRBV12-3 or TRBV12-4 to TRBJ2-3; 8 bases match TRBD2. The length of the CDR3 is 15 residues. After removal of 3 bases from V and 3 bases from J, the junction contained 5 bases not matched to a gene. The CDR3 loop reads CASSFNTGGTDTQYF. The CDR3 DNA reads as TGTGCCAGCAGTTTTAACACGGGGGGGACAGATACGCAGTATTTT.

The V gene is TRBV4-1, the J gene TRBJ2-7; 9 bases match TRBD2. CDR1 is MGHRA and CDR2 is YSYEKL in the germline V gene. With 2 bases clipped from V and 3 bases from J, the junction kept 8 bases outside the gene matches. The CDR3 covers 16 residues. The CDR3 DNA reads as TGCGCCAGCAGCCAACGAACCGGGACTAGCTTCTACGAGCAGTACTTC. It yields the protein CASSQRTGTSFYEQYF.

This chain joins TRBV2 and TRBJ2-2, with D perhaps matching TRBD1 or TRBD2 (7 bases each). Per germline, CDR1 SNHLY and CDR2 FYNNEI. The CDR3 is 15 amino acids. V lost 10 bases, J lost 7 bases, and 22 bases lay in between. The CDR3 nucleotides read TGTGCCACCCCAGGGGGGGCTGCCGAAAGCGGGGAGCTGTTTTTT. As protein: CATPGGAAESGELFF.

Only a few counts were recorded for this clonotype. The gene calls are TRBV9 and TRBJ2-5; TRBD1 matches 8 bases. Germline assignment: CDR1 SGDLS and CDR2 YYNGEE. CDR3 length equals 15 residues. J was trimmed by 2 bases and V by 0 bases; bases with no gene match: 3. CDR3 sequence: CASSVAWTGQETQYF. CDR3 nucleotides: TGTGCCAGCAGCGTAGCTTGGACAGGGCAAGAGACCCAGTACTTC.

This clonotype was counted many times. The chain recombines TRBV12-3 or TRBV12-4 with TRBJ2-3; D possibly uses TRBD1 or TRBD2 (7 bases each). This CDR3 has 14 amino acids. Trimming cost V 7 bases and J 1 base, with 12 bases left between them. CDR3 protein: CASTPGGGTDTQYF. CDR3 nucleotides: TGTGCCAGCACCCCAGGGGGGGGCACAGATACGCAGTATTTT.

In this sample, this clonotype turned up a few times. V gene TRBV2 combines with J gene TRBJ1-2; D perhaps matches TRBD1 (5 bases). This CDR3 contains 13 residues. Germline V gene lookup returns CDR1 SNHLY and CDR2 FYNNEI. V was cut by 4 bases and J by 8 bases, with 14 bases left in between. CDR3 amino acids: CASSVKGREGYTF. In DNA form, the CDR3 reads TGTGCCAGCAGTGTGAAGGGGCGGGAAGGCTACACCTTC.

This rearrangement joins TRBV7-9 to TRBJ2-1, with a tentative D call TRBD2 (6 bases). Trimming left V 4 bases short and J 9 bases short, with 22 bases between. The CDR3 covers 16 residues. Germline-derived CDR1 and CDR2 are SEHNR and FQNEAQ (reference sequence). The CDR3 nucleotides are TGTGCCAGCAGCTCAGCGGAGGGACGGGCGTTCGGTGAGCAGTTCTTC. This encodes CASSSAEGRAFGEQFF.

This chain connects TRBV28 to TRBJ2-7; 7 bases are a match to TRBD1. CDR1 and CDR2 from the germline V gene are MDHEN and SYDVKM. This CDR3 comprises 13 residues. V shed 6 bases and J 3 bases; nucleotides not matched to a gene: 5. The DNA of the CDR3 is TGTGCCAGCAGCGGGGACAGTTACTACGAGCAGTACTTC. It yields the protein CASSGDSYYEQYF.